This record looks at one T cell receptor (beta chain) sequence and its context. The antigen remains undetermined. Because the CDR3 is missing its conserved closing phenylalanine or tryptophan, this is likely a read error. Sequencing targeted TCR beta in T cells from blood (CD8+ and CD4+). Negative magnetic isolation gave CD8+ and CD4+ cells; FACS enriched CD8+ TEMRA. The CDR3 is 13 amino acids. Trimming at V came to 11 bases and at J to 5 bases, leaving 9 bases not matched to a gene. Germline assignment: CDR1 SNHLY and CDR2 FYNNEI. Reverse transcription of roughly 0.5 to 1 ug RNA was performed with random hexamers. Amplification of TCR beta CDR3 used immunoSEQ multiplex PCR across 54 Vbeta and 13 Jbeta. TCRdb recomputed calls from the immunoSEQ multiplex PCR reads with MiXCR, one row per CDR3 protein. The repertoire consists of approximately 150,000 distinct CDR3 sequences, with 65% to 90% occurring once and the leading ten covering about 0.51%.

This specimen comes from a study of CD8 T cells in Susac syndrome. Study observations and caveats: The study recognized that its TCR sequencing and HLA analysis covered a relatively small number of individuals.

The sequence came from a human donor with multiple sclerosis. The chain combines TRBV2 with TRBJ2-5; 9 nucleotides match TRBD2. Sequencing input: CD8+ T cells from PBMCs. In nucleotides, the CDR3 is TGTGCCGCAACGGGACTAGCCCCCGAGACCCAGTACTCC. It yields the protein CAATGLAPETQYS.